The next 10 T cell receptor beta chains were all read from a single sample in a study of blood T cells in healthy people across ages. A second PCR, run for roughly 6 to 11 cycles, used a sample-barcoded 5' primer plus a J-beta primer mix. TCRdb reanalysed the 5' RACE reads using MiXCR and keeps one entry per CDR3 protein. The sample comprises around 1.1 million distinct CDR3 sequences, 35% to 40% of which are singletons, and around 13% rests with the top ten. What was sequenced was blood. The source is a man between 18 and 35 years old in good health.

This clonotype occurred a few times. The chain combines TRBV7-2 with TRBJ1-4, with 10 bases identical to TRBD1. Germline V gene lookup returns CDR1 SGHTA and CDR2 FQGNSA. This CDR3 comprises 16 residues. Trimming cost V 2 bases and J 8 bases; bases outside gene matches: 8. CDR3 in amino acids: CASSLRSTGGGEKLFF. The DNA for the CDR3 is TGTGCCAGCAGCTTACGTTCGACAGGGGGCGGAGAAAAACTGTTTTTT.

The chain recombines TRBV20-1 with TRBJ2-1; perhaps TRBD1 as D (6 bases). In germline, CDR1 is DFQATT, CDR2 SNEGSKA (reference sequence). Trimming stripped 3 bases from V and 3 bases from J, with 12 bases between. The CDR3 is 14 amino acids. CDR3 coding DNA: TGCAGTGCTAGTGACAGGACAGTCTACAATGAGCAGTTCTTC. Amino acids: CSASDRTVYNEQFF.

This chain uses TRBV7-2 with TRBJ2-3; D uncertain. Looked up from germline, CDR1 is SGHTA and CDR2 is FQGNSA. V lost 4 bases and J lost 5, with 4 bases in between. The CDR3 extends over 11 amino acids. The CDR3 DNA is TGTGCCAGCAGCTGGCAAGATACGCAGTATTTT. The encoded protein is CASSWQDTQYF. The full variable domain, its missing parts supplied by reference TRBV7-2 and TRBJ2-3, is GAGVSQSPSNKVTEKGKDVELRCDPISGHTALYWYRQSLGQGLEFLIYFQGNSAPDKSGLPSDRFSAERTGGSVSTLTIQRTQQEDSAVYLCASSWQDTQYFGPGTRLTVL.

Concerning this clonotype: One junction end does not reproduce the germline sequence, and a read error may be involved. The chain carries TRBV10-3 and TRBJ1-6; 7 bases align to TRBD1. The germline V gene has CDR1 ENHRY and CDR2 SYGVKD. The CDR3 has 13 residues. CDR3 protein: CARADRDGSPPHF. Here the CDR3 DNA reads TGTGCCAGGGCCGACAGGGATGGTTCACCCCCCCACTTT.

Worth noting for this clonotype: An end of the junction does not agree with germline; a read error may underlie this. The genes are TRBV6-1 and TRBJ2-7; 9 bases line up with TRBD1. The germline V gene encodes CDR1 MNHNS and CDR2 SASEGT. The CDR3 loop spans 16 amino acids. CDR3 sequence: CASSGPSDRGSYGQYF. For the CDR3, the DNA is TGTGCCAGCAGCGGACCTTCTGACAGGGGGTCCTACGGGCAGTACTTC.

Only a few counts were recorded for this clonotype. This chain connects TRBV9 to TRBJ2-2; TRBD2 is a possible D gene (5 bases). V lost 0 bases and J 4 bases, leaving 13 bases between the germline ends. CDR3 length equals 16 residues. Germline CDR1 SGDLS, CDR2 YYNGEE. The chain's CDR3 is CASSVGLAYSTGELFF. CDR3 in DNA: TGTGCCAGCAGCGTAGGGCTAGCATACTCCACCGGGGAGCTGTTTTTT.

The chain is built from TRBV29-1 and TRBJ1-5, with D perhaps matching TRBD1 (5 bases). Trimming cost V 7 bases and J 3 bases, with 13 bases left between them. This CDR3 is 13 amino acids long. Germline assignment: CDR1 SQVTM and CDR2 ANQGSEA. The CDR3 DNA is TGCAGCGCGACAGAATCTTTCAATCAGCCCCAGCATTTT. It codes for CSATESFNQPQHF.

In its sample, this clonotype was seen a few times. The genes are TRBV24-1 and TRBJ2-1; TRBD1 aligns across 7 bases. The CDR3 is made up of 13 amino acids. CDR1 is KGHDR, CDR2 SFDVKD, per germline. V shed 4 bases and J 7 bases; nucleotides not matched to a gene: 3. The CDR3 DNA reads as TGTGCCACCAGTGACGAACAGGGGAATGAGCAGTTCTTC. It translates to CATSDEQGNEQFF.

This chain connects TRBV30 to TRBJ1-2; weak D call: TRBD1 (5 bases). This CDR3 has 12 amino acids. V gave up 3 bases and J gave up 4 bases, with 9 bases separating them. Germline CDR1 and CDR2: GTSNPN and SVGIG (reference sequence). CDR3 protein: CAWRAGTYGYTF. The CDR3 region has the DNA TGTGCCTGGAGGGCGGGGACCTATGGCTACACCTTC.

Here the CDR3 DNA reads TGCGCCACCGGAAGAGGGGGCTCCACAGATACGCAGTATTTT. It translates to CATGRGGSTDTQYF. The chain couples TRBV5-1 to TRBJ2-3, with 7 bases fitting TRBD1. Germline-derived CDR1 and CDR2 are SGHRS and YFSETQ. CDR3 size: 14 residues. The V gene end was trimmed by 9 bases and the J gene end by 2 bases; junction bases not matched to a gene: 9. Variable domain in full (rest from reference TRBV5-1 and TRBJ2-3): KAGVTQTPRYLIKTRGQQVTLSCSPISGHRSVSWYQQTPGQGLQFLFEYFSETQRNKGNFPGRFSGRQFSNSRSEMNVSTLELGDSALYLCATGRGGSTDTQYFGPGTRLTVL.